Detailed here is one TCR beta chain. Antigen: not known. The authors ran a second PCR of roughly 6 to 12 cycles using a sample-barcoded 5' primer and a J-beta primer mix. TCRdb fed the 5' RACE reads into MiXCR, producing one record per CDR3 protein. Of approximately 1.5 million distinct CDR3 sequences in the sample, 40% to 45% were seen once. The data originate from a study of blood T cells in healthy people across ages. Notes on the study in general: TCR beta diversity, measured per million T cells, fell in a roughly linear way with age.

Germline V gives CDR1 SGHRS, CDR2 YFSETQ. J gave up 0 bases and V 2 bases, and 13 bases lay outside the gene matches. The CDR3 sequence is 20 residues long. The chain is built from TRBV5-1 and TRBJ2-1; TRBD2 matches 11 bases. Material for sequencing was blood. The clonotype originates from a woman aged 18-29 years in good health. The CDR3 DNA sequence: TGCGCCAGCAGCTTTTCCCTAGCGGGGGGCTACCTGAGCTCCTACAATGAGCAGTTCTTC. Translated: CASSFSLAGGYLSSYNEQFF.